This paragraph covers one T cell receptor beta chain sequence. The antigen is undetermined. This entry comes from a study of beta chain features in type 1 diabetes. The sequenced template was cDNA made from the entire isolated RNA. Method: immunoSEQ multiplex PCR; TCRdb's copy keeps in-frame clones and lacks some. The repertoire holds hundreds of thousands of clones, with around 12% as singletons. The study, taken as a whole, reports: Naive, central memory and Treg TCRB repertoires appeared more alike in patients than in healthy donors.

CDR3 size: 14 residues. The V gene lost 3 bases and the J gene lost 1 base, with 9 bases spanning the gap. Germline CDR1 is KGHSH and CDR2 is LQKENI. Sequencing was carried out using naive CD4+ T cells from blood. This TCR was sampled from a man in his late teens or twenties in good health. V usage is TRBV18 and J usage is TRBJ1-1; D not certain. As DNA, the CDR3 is TGTGCCAGCTCACCCGGCCCAGGGAACACTGAAGCTTTCTTT. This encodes CASSPGPGNTEAFF. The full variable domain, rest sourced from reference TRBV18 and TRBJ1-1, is NAGVMQNPRHLVRRRGQEARLRCSPMKGHSHVYWYRQLPEEGLKFMVYLQKENIIDESGMPKERFSAEFPKEGPSILRIQQVVRGDSAAYFCASSPGPGNTEAFFGQGTRLTVV.